The 2 T cell receptor beta chains reported below all come from one sample, sequenced in a study of shared clonotypes between healthy human individuals. Only in-frame clones appear in the TCRdb table, and some are missing; sequencing was by immunoSEQ multiplex PCR. The table has some 2,100,000 clones, roughly 95% seen once; the top ten hold around 0.13%. The material sequenced was naive CD4+ T cells sorted from blood. Subset in this sample: CD45RA+ positively selected. These receptors all stem from a man aged 18-30 years in good health.

V and J are TRBV28 and TRBJ2-3; the match to TRBD2 covers 7 bases. The CDR3 has 16 amino acids. In germline, CDR1 is MDHEN, CDR2 SYDVKM. The V segment lost 0 bases and the J segment 4 bases; nucleotides outside the gene matches: 7. The CDR3 region has the DNA TGTGCCAGCAGTTTATGGGGGGGGAAACCCCCAGATACGCAGTATTTT. This translates into CASSLWGGKPPDTQYF. The full variable domain, rest sourced from reference TRBV28 and TRBJ2-3, is DVKVTQSSRYLVKRTGEKVFLECVQDMDHENMFWYRQDPGLGLRLIYFSYDVKMKEKGDIPEGYSVSREKKERFSLILESASTNQTSMYLCASSLWGGKPPDTQYFGPGTRLTVL.

The chain recombines TRBV4-1 with TRBJ2-1; TRBD1 is a possible D gene (6 bases). This CDR3 region has 17 residues. Germline CDR1 is MGHRA and CDR2 is YSYEKL. Trimming took 4 bases from V and 2 from J, leaving 18 bases between them. CDR3 DNA: TGCGCCAGCAGCCCCGCCTCAGACAGGCTCACCTACAATGAGCAGTTCTTC. This encodes CASSPASDRLTYNEQFF.